The clone carrying this T cell receptor beta chain has a handful of counts. These data belong to a study of blood T cells in healthy people across ages. For the second PCR, which ran for roughly 7 to 11 cycles, a sample-barcoded 5' primer and a J-beta primer mix were used. TCRdb analysed the 5' RACE reads with MiXCR anew, one entry per CDR3 protein. The sample carries approximately 600,000 distinct CDR3 sequences, approximately 50% recorded once. Sequences were obtained from blood. This clonotype was sampled from a man aged 55-75 years in good health.

CDR3 amino acids: CASGKDTGVGANVLTF. For the CDR3, the DNA is TGTGCCAGCGGTAAAGATACAGGGGTCGGGGCCAACGTCCTGACTTTC. The rearrangement links TRBV6-1 to TRBJ2-6, with 7 bases identical to TRBD1. Germline assignment: CDR1 MNHNS and CDR2 SASEGT. V dropped 8 bases and J dropped 4; count of bases not matched to a gene: 11. The CDR3 is 16 amino acids.